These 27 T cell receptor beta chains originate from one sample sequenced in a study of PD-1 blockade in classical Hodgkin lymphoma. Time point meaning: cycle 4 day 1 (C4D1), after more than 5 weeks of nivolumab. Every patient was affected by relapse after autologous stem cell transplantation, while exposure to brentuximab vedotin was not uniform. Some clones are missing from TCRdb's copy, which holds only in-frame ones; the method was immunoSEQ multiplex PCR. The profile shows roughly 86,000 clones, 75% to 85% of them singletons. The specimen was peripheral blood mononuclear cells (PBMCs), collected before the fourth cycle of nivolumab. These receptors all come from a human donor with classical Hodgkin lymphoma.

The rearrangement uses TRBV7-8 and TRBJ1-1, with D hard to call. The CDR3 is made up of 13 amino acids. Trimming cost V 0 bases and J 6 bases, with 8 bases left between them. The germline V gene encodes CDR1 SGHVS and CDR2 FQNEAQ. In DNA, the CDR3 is TGTGCCAGCAGCTTAGCAGGGTGGGCTGAAGCTTTCTTT. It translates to CASSLAGWAEAFF.

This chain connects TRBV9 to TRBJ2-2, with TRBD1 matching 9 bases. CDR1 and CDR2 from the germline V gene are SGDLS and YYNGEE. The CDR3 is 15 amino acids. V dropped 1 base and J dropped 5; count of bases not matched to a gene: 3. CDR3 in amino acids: CASSVRQGGTGELFF. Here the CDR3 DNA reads TGTGCCAGCAGCGTAAGACAGGGGGGTACCGGGGAGCTGTTTTTT.

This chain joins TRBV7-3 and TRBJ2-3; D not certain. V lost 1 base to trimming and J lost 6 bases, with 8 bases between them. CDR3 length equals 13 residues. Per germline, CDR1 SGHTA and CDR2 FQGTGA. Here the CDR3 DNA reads TGTGCCAGCAGCTTAATTGCGTCGGATACGCAGTATTTT. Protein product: CASSLIASDTQYF.

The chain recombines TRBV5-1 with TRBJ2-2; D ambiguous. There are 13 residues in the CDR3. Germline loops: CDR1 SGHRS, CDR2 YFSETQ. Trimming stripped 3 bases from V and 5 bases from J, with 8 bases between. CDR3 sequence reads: CASSYPGTGELFF. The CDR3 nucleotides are TGCGCCAGCAGCTACCCTGGAACCGGGGAGCTGTTTTTT.

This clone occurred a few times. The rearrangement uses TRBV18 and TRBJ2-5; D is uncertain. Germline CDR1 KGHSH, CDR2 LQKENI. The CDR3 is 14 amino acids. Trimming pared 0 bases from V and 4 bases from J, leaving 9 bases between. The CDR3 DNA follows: TGTGCCAGCTCACCACCCGGCTCCCCAGAGACCCAGTACTTC. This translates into CASSPPGSPETQYF.

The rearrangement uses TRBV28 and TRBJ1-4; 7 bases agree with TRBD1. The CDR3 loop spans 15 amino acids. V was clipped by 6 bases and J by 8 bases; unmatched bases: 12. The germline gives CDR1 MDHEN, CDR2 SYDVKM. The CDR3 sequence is CASRVLDRAGEKLFF. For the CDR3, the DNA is TGTGCCAGCAGGGTACTCGACAGGGCGGGCGAAAAACTGTTTTTT.

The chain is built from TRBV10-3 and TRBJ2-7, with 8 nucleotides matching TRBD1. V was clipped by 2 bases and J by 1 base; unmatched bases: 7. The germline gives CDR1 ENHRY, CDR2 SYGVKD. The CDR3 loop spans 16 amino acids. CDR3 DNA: TGTGCCATCAGTGAGCCCCAGGGGGCGGGGTCCTACGAGCAGTACTTC. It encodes CAISEPQGAGSYEQYF.

CDR3 region: CASSPPGQGRSYGYTF. CDR3 in DNA: TGTGCCAGCAGTCCACCAGGACAGGGACGTAGCTATGGCTACACCTTC. The chain links TRBV5-6 to TRBJ1-2; TRBD1 matches 8 bases. Per the germline V gene, CDR1 is SGHDT and CDR2 is YYEEEE. The V segment lost 5 bases and the J segment 4 bases; nucleotides outside the gene matches: 13. The CDR3 is made up of 16 amino acids.

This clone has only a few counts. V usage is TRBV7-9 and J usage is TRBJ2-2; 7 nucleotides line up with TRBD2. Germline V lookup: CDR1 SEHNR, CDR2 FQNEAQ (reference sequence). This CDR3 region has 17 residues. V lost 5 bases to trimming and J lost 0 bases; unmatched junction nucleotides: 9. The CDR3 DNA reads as TGTGCCAGCAGCACCACGGGGGGTATTCCGAACACCGGGGAGCTGTTTTTT. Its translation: CASSTTGGIPNTGELFF. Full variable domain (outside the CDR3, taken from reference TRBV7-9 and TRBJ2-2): DTGVSQNPRHKITKRGQNVTFRCDPISEHNRLYWYRQTLGQGPEFLTYFQNEAQLEKSRLLSDRFSAERPKGSFSTLEIQRTEQGDSAMYLCASSTTGGIPNTGELFFGEGSRLTVL.

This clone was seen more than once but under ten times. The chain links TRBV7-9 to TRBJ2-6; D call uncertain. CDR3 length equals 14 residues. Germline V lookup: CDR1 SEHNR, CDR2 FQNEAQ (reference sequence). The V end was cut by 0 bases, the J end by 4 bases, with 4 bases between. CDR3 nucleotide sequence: TGTGCCAGCAGCTTAGCCTCCGGGGCCAACGTCCTGACTTTC. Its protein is CASSLASGANVLTF.

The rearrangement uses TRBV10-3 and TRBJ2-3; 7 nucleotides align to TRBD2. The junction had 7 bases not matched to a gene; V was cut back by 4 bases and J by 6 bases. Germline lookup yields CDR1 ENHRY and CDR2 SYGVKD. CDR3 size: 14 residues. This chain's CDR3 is CAISALAAQDTQYF. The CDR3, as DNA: TGTGCCATCAGTGCGCTAGCGGCGCAGGATACGCAGTATTTT.

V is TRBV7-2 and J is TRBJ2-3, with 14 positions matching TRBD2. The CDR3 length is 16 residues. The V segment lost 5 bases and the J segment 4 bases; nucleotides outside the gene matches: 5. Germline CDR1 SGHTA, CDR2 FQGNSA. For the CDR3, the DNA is TGTGCCAGCAGCGAGGGGACTAGCGGGAGCCCAGATACGCAGTATTTT. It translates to CASSEGTSGSPDTQYF.

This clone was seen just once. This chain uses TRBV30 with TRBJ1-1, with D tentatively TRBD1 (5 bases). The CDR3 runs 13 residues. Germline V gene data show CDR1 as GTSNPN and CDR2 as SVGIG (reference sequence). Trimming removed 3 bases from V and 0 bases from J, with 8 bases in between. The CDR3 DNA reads TGTGCCTGGAGCAAACAGGTGAACACTGAAGCTTTCTTT. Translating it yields CAWSKQVNTEAFF.

The CDR3 DNA reads TGTGCCAGCAGCTTAGCGCCGGGCACTGCCACAGATACGCAGTATTTT. Amino acid sequence: CASSLAPGTATDTQYF. V is TRBV7-6 and J is TRBJ2-3; D is unclear. Between the trimmed V and J ends, which lost 0 bases and 2 bases, there was a span of 12 bases. This CDR3 spans 16 amino acids. CDR1 SGHVS and CDR2 FNYEAQ come from the germline V gene.

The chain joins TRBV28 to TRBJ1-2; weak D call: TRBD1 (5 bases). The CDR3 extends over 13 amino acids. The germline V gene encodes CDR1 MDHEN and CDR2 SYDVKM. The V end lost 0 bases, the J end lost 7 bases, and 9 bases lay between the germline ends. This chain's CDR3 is CASSLWGGSGYTF. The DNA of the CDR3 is TGTGCCAGCAGTTTATGGGGGGGAAGTGGCTACACCTTC.

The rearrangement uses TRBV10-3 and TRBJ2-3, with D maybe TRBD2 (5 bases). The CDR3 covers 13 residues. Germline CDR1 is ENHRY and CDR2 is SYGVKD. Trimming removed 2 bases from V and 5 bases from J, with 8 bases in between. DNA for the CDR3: TGTGCCATCAGTGAGGGTAGCGTAGATACGCAGTATTTT. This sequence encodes CAISEGSVDTQYF.

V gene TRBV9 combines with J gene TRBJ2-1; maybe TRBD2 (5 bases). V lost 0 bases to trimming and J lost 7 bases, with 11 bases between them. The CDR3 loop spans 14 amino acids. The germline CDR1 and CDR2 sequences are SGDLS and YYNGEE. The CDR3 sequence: CASSVGRVANEQFF. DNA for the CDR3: TGTGCCAGCAGCGTAGGGCGGGTGGCGAATGAGCAGTTCTTC.

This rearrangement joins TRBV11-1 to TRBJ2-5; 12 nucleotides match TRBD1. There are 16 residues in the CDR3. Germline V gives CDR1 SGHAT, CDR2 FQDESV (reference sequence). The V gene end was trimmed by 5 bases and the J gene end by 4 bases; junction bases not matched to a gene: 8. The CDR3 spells CASSAGTGGFGETQYF. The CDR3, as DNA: TGTGCCAGCAGCGCCGGGACAGGGGGCTTTGGAGAGACCCAGTACTTC.

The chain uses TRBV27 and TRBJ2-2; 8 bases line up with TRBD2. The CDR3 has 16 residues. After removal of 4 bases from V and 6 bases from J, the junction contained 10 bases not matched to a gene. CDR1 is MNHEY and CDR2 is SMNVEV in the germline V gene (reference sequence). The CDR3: CASSSTGTSLSGELFF. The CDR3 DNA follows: TGTGCCAGCAGTTCGACCGGGACTAGTCTGTCCGGGGAGCTGTTTTTT.

This CDR3 reads CASSSTLTGGSTHYNEQFF. DNA of the CDR3: TGTGCCAGCAGCTCCACGTTGACAGGCGGGAGTACCCACTACAATGAGCAGTTCTTC. The chain employs TRBV14 and TRBJ2-1; tentative D call: TRBD2 (7 bases). This CDR3 is built from 19 residues. Germline V gene sequence: CDR1 SGHDN, CDR2 FVKESK. V was clipped by 5 bases and J by 3 bases, with 26 bases between them.

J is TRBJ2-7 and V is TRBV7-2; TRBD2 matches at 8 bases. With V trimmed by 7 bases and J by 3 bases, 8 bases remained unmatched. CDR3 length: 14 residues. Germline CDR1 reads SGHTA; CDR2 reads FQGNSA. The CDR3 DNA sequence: TGTGCCAGCAAACCTAGCGGGTCTTTCTACGAGCAGTACTTC. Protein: CASKPSGSFYEQYF.

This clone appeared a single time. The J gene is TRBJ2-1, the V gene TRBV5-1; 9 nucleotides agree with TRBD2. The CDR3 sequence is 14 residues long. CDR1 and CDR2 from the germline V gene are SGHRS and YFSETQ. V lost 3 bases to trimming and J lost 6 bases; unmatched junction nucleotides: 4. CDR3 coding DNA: TGCGCCAGCAGCTCGGGACTAGCTGGCAATGAGCAGTTCTTC. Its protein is CASSSGLAGNEQFF.

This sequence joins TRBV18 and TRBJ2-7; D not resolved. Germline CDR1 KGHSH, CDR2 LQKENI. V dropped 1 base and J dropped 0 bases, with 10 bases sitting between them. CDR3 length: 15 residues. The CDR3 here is CASSPLNSDSYEQYF. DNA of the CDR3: TGTGCCAGCTCACCACTCAACTCCGACTCCTACGAGCAGTACTTC.

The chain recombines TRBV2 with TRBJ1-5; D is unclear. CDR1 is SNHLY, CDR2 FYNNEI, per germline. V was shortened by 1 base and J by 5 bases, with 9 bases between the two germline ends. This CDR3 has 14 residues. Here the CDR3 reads CASSEDLLYQPQHF. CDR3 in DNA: TGTGCCAGCAGTGAAGACTTATTATATCAGCCCCAGCATTTT.

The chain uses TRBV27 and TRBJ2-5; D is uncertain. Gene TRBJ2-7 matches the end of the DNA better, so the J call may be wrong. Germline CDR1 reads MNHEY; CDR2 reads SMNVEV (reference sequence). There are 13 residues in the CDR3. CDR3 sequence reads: CASSLTPAYEQYF. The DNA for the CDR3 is TGTGCCAGCAGTTTAACCCCCGCCTACGAGCAGTACTTC.

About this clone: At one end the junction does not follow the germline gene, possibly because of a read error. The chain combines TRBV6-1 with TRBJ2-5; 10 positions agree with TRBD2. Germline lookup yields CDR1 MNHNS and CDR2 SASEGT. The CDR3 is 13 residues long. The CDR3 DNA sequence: TGTGCCAGCAGTGACGTTCGGGGGACTAGCGCAGACTTC. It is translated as CASSDVRGTSADF.

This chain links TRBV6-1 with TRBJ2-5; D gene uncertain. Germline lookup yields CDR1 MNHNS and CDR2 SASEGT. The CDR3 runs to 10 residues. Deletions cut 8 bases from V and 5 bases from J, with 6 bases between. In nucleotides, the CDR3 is TGTGCCAGCGCATCCGAGACCCAGTACTTC. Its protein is CASASETQYF.